Sequencing of this T cell receptor beta chain was carried out in a study of blood T cells in healthy people across ages. Findings and limits, study-wide: When one million T cells were used, diversity estimates were thought to be underestimates.

Germline-derived CDR1 and CDR2 are MNHNY and SVGAGI (reference sequence). This CDR3 is 12 amino acids long. The trim removed 0 bases at V and 9 bases at J, leaving 1 base unmatched. Then a second PCR, running roughly 6 to 12 cycles, was carried out with a sample-barcoded 5' primer and a J-beta primer mix. TCRdb ran MiXCR on the 5' RACE reads and lists one entry per CDR3 protein. The sample lists over 1,300,000 distinct CDR3 sequences; 59% were seen once. The study recruited healthy Caucasian donors from Russia who were aged about 6 to 90. Total RNA extraction produced at least 5.5 micrograms (per sample) for the study. A note on this clonotype: The antigen is unknown.

The sequenced sample consisted of blood. This sequence originates from a man aged 18 to 35 in good health. This rearrangement joins TRBV6-6 to TRBJ1-2, with 7 bases identical to TRBD1. The CDR3 loop reads CASSYSGQRYTF. CDR3 coding DNA: TGTGCCAGCAGTTACTCGGGACAGCGCTACACCTTC.